This T cell receptor (beta chain) was recorded in a study of T-cell reconstitution after alpha-beta-depleted transplantation in children. The germline V and J ends were trimmed by 6 bases and 11 bases, with 14 bases remaining between them. Germline values: CDR1 GTSNPN, CDR2 SVGIG (reference sequence). The CDR3 runs 11 residues. As it was prepared, the TCRbeta library received unique molecular identifiers. TCRdb ran MiXCR on the PCR reads and lists one entry per CDR3 protein. The data hold approximately 340,000 distinct CDR3 sequences, with around 10% observed a single time. The chain joins TRBV30 to TRBJ2-1; D not resolved. The TCR comes from a human donor who donated a stem cell graft to a child with acute lymphoblastic leukemia. The source material was PBMCs from the stem cell graft donor, sampled from the stem cell graft. CDR3 sequence reads: CACPGVDKQFF. The CDR3 DNA reads TGTGCCTGCCCCGGAGTAGACAAGCAGTTCTTC.